This passage covers 29 T cell receptor beta chains from one sample sequenced in a study of blood T cell repertoires in COVID-19. Some clones are missing from TCRdb's copy, which holds only in-frame ones; the method was immunoSEQ multiplex PCR. The table includes about 500,000 clones, 89% detected once. The sample was peripheral blood. The receptors shown here come from a man aged 18-30 years with COVID-19, enrolled during active disease.

Of note for this clone: This sample also contains other DNA sequences that code for the same CDR3. The rearrangement links TRBV27 to TRBJ2-3; 14 bases match TRBD2. The CDR3 runs 15 residues. The germline V gene has CDR1 MNHEY and CDR2 SMNVEV (reference sequence). V gave up 3 bases and J gave up 4 bases; unmatched junction bases: 0. DNA of the CDR3: TGTGCCAGCAGTTTGGGACTAGCGGGAGCAGATACGCAGTATTTT. As protein: CASSLGLAGADTQYF.

In DNA, the CDR3 is TGCGCCAGCAGCTTGGGGTCGGGAGGCCGGCCCGGGGAGCTGTTTTTT. Encoded protein: CASSLGSGGRPGELFF. The genes are TRBV5-1 and TRBJ2-2, with 7 bases identical to TRBD2. Germline V gene lookup returns CDR1 SGHRS and CDR2 YFSETQ. The CDR3 sequence is 16 residues long. Trimming took 0 bases from V and 6 from J; bases not matched to a gene: 8.

The chain joins TRBV5-1 to TRBJ2-3; 9 bases line up with TRBD2. The CDR3 extends over 15 amino acids. CDR1 and CDR2 (germline): SGHRS, YFSETQ. V lost 2 bases and J lost 5; bases outside the gene matches: 6. For the CDR3, the DNA is TGCGCCAGCAGCTTCGAGGCGGGGGGGCGAGATACGCAGTATTTT. It yields the protein CASSFEAGGRDTQYF. The whole variable domain, remainder taken from reference TRBV5-1 and TRBJ2-3, is KAGVTQTPRYLIKTRGQQVTLSCSPISGHRSVSWYQQTPGQGLQFLFEYFSETQRNKGNFPGRFSGRQFSNSRSEMNVSTLELGDSALYLCASSFEAGGRDTQYFGPGTRLTVL.

V gene TRBV10-1 combines with J gene TRBJ2-7; TRBD2 matches 15 bases. This CDR3 has 18 residues. Germline V gene sequence: CDR1 WNHNN, CDR2 SYGVQD (reference sequence). V shed 2 bases, J shed 6 bases, and the junction held 11 bases outside the gene matches. CDR3 nucleotides: TGCGCCAGCAGTGAGGCGTCAGGGGGACTAGCGGGAGGTCTCGAGCAGTACTTC. Translated, it gives CASSEASGGLAGGLEQYF.

Concerning this clone: This sample also contains other DNA sequences that code for the same CDR3. This chain joins TRBV7-2 and TRBJ2-1; TRBD2 might be the D (5 bases). The CDR3 length is 15 residues. Germline lookup yields CDR1 SGHTA and CDR2 FQGNSA. Trimming took off 5 bases at V and 0 bases at J, with 11 bases between the two ends. CDR3 sequence reads: CASSPRGSSYNEQFF. The CDR3 region has the DNA TGTGCCAGCAGCCCGAGAGGGAGCTCCTACAATGAGCAGTTCTTC.

The genes are TRBV29-1 and TRBJ2-7; maybe TRBD2 (6 bases). Trimming left V 3 bases short and J 5 bases short, with 14 bases between. Per the germline V gene, CDR1 is SQVTM and CDR2 is ANQGSEA. This CDR3 spans 13 amino acids. CDR3 coding DNA: TGCAGCGTTGATTTTGGAGGGAAGGACGAGCAGTACTTC. This encodes CSVDFGGKDEQYF.

The chain has TRBV6-2 or TRBV6-3 and TRBJ1-1, with 8 positions matching TRBD1. The CDR3 is 13 residues long. The germline V gene has CDR1 MNHEY and CDR2 SVGEGT. Unmatched junction bases numbered 3, after V lost 5 bases and J lost 4 bases. CDR3 amino acids: CASSEDRATEAFF. Here the CDR3 DNA reads TGTGCCAGCAGTGAGGACAGGGCCACTGAAGCTTTCTTT.

J is TRBJ1-1 and V is TRBV5-1, with D possibly matching TRBD1 (6 bases). This CDR3 spans 14 amino acids. CDR1 is SGHRS, CDR2 YFSETQ, per germline. V gave up 4 bases and J gave up 1 base, with 11 bases separating them. The CDR3 loop is CASSPGQENTEAFF. The DNA for the CDR3 is TGCGCCAGCAGCCCGGGACAAGAGAACACTGAAGCTTTCTTT.

The CDR3, as DNA: TGTGCCAGCTCACCACCTACAGGGCGCTCTGGAAACACCATATATTTT. This sequence encodes CASSPPTGRSGNTIYF. J is TRBJ1-3 and V is TRBV18; TRBD1 might be the D (6 bases). The germline V gene encodes CDR1 KGHSH and CDR2 LQKENI. The CDR3 contains 16 residues. V lost 0 bases and J lost 0, with 9 bases in between.

The rearrangement uses TRBV6-5 and TRBJ2-3; D may be TRBD2 (7 bases). Germline lookup yields CDR1 MNHEY and CDR2 SVGAGI. The V gene lost 5 bases and the J gene lost 1 base, with 13 bases spanning the gap. The CDR3 runs 15 residues. CDR3 loop: CASSPLRGRTDTQYF. The DNA of the CDR3 is TGTGCCAGCAGTCCCCTGCGGGGGCGCACAGATACGCAGTATTTT.

This chain joins TRBV5-1 and TRBJ1-1, with D possibly being TRBD1 (6 bases). This CDR3 contains 14 residues. CDR1 and CDR2 from the germline V gene are SGHRS and YFSETQ. Trimming removed 4 bases from V and 3 bases from J, with 13 bases in between. CDR3 sequence reads: CASSTEGHYTEAFF. DNA for the CDR3: TGCGCCAGCAGCACAGAGGGACACTACACTGAAGCTTTCTTT.

As regards this clone: Other DNA sequences from this sample encode an identical CDR3 as well. V usage is TRBV28 and J usage is TRBJ2-3; TRBD1 matches 8 bases. There are 14 residues in the CDR3. V shed 6 bases, J shed 3 bases, and the junction held 5 bases outside the gene matches. Per germline, CDR1 MDHEN and CDR2 SYDVKM. CDR3 amino acids: CASRLTGETDTQYF. The DNA for the CDR3 is TGTGCCAGCAGGCTGACAGGGGAGACAGATACGCAGTATTTT. Drawing the rest from reference TRBV28 and TRBJ2-3, the complete variable domain is DVKVTQSSRYLVKRTGEKVFLECVQDMDHENMFWYRQDPGLGLRLIYFSYDVKMKEKGDIPEGYSVSREKKERFSLILESASTNQTSMYLCASRLTGETDTQYFGPGTRLTVL.

The chain recombines TRBV14 with TRBJ2-3; D gene uncertain. This CDR3 contains 13 residues. Germline loops: CDR1 SGHDN, CDR2 FVKESK. V was trimmed by 7 bases and J by 1 base, leaving 9 bases between them. DNA for the CDR3: TGTGCCAGCAACCAGCTAGGCACAGATACGCAGTATTTT. This translates into CASNQLGTDTQYF.

This chain uses TRBV11-2 with TRBJ1-3; D perhaps matches TRBD1 (5 bases). V was pared by 5 bases and J by 0 bases, with 14 bases between. This CDR3 spans 16 amino acids. Germline CDR1 is SGHAT and CDR2 is FQNNGV. The CDR3 sequence is CASSELQGSSGNTIYF. DNA for the CDR3: TGTGCCAGCAGCGAACTTCAGGGAAGCTCTGGAAACACCATATATTTT. The full variable domain, completed using reference TRBV11-2 and TRBJ1-3, is EAGVAQSPRYKIIEKRQSVAFWCNPISGHATLYWYQQILGQGPKLLIQFQNNGVVDDSQLPKDRFSAERLKGVDSTLKIQPAKLEDSAVYLCASSELQGSSGNTIYFGEGSWLTVV.

The gene calls are TRBV4-1 and TRBJ2-3, with D uncertain. The germline gives CDR1 MGHRA, CDR2 YSYEKL. The length of the CDR3 is 15 residues. The V and J ends lost 0 bases and 2 bases respectively, with 9 bases between them. In nucleotides, the CDR3 is TGCGCCAGCAGCCAAGAGTCTAGAACCACAGATACGCAGTATTTT. The encoded protein is CASSQESRTTDTQYF.

The rearrangement uses TRBV7-9 and TRBJ2-5; TRBD2 matches at 8 bases. Germline trimming cut 10 bases from V and 4 bases from J; bases unmatched to any gene: 8. CDR3 length equals 13 residues. Germline V gene lookup returns CDR1 SEHNR and CDR2 FQNEAQ (reference sequence). CDR3 in amino acids: CAIKDGGVETQYF. Written as DNA, the CDR3 is TGTGCCATTAAAGACGGGGGGGTAGAGACCCAGTACTTC.

The chain links TRBV4-1 to TRBJ1-3; 7 positions match TRBD1. This CDR3 spans 16 amino acids. Germline assignment: CDR1 MGHRA and CDR2 YSYEKL. J lost 0 bases, V lost 4 bases, and 6 bases had no gene match. DNA for the CDR3: TGCGCCAGCAGCCGGAGACAGGGAAGCTCTGGAAACACCATATATTTT. Translation: CASSRRQGSSGNTIYF.

V is TRBV7-9 and J is TRBJ1-2; D perhaps matches TRBD1 (5 bases). Germline assignment: CDR1 SEHNR and CDR2 FQNEAQ (reference sequence). The CDR3 runs to 13 residues. Trimming pared 6 bases from V and 5 bases from J, leaving 13 bases between. CDR3 loop: CASSSGFRYGYTF. The DNA for the CDR3 is TGTGCCAGCAGTTCAGGGTTTAGGTATGGCTACACCTTC.

The chain links TRBV4-2 to TRBJ2-2; TRBD2 agrees at 13 bases. The CDR3 extends over 17 amino acids. Germline loops: CDR1 LGHNA, CDR2 YNFKEQ. V dropped 4 bases and J dropped 5; count of bases not matched to a gene: 7. The CDR3 coding sequence is TGTGCCAGCAGCCCGGGGCTACTAGCGGGAGGGACCGGGGAGCTGTTTTTT. It translates to CASSPGLLAGGTGELFF.

The rearrangement links TRBV9 to TRBJ2-3; unclear D gene. Trimming took off 4 bases at V and 3 bases at J, with 9 bases between the two ends. Germline assignment: CDR1 SGDLS and CDR2 YYNGEE. This CDR3 is built from 13 residues. The CDR3 DNA is TGTGCCAGCAGCCTGACTTCTACAGATACGCAGTATTTT. Amino acid sequence: CASSLTSTDTQYF.

This clone was seen a single time. This chain links TRBV18 with TRBJ1-1, with D possibly matching TRBD1 (6 bases). Germline lookup yields CDR1 KGHSH and CDR2 LQKENI. Between the trimmed V and J ends, which lost 10 bases and 5 bases, there was a span of 17 bases. This CDR3 is 13 amino acids long. The CDR3 DNA reads as TGTGCCACCTTGCCTAACCAGGGGACTGAAGCTTTCTTT. It encodes CATLPNQGTEAFF.

V is TRBV27 and J is TRBJ2-3; 9 bases match TRBD2. The germline V gene encodes CDR1 MNHEY and CDR2 SMNVEV (reference sequence). With 0 bases clipped from V and 3 bases from J, the junction kept 7 bases outside the gene matches. CDR3 length: 17 residues. The CDR3: CASSLSIAGAGTDTQYF. The CDR3, as DNA: TGTGCCAGCAGTTTATCAATAGCGGGAGCGGGGACAGATACGCAGTATTTT.

The chain carries TRBV30 and TRBJ1-5; D might be TRBD1 (6 bases). CDR3 size: 15 residues. From germline, CDR1 is GTSNPN and CDR2 SVGIG (reference sequence). V was clipped by 1 base and J by 5 bases, with 15 bases between them. The DNA of the CDR3 is TGTGCCTGGAGTGCCCCGGGACATTCCGATCAGCCCCAGCATTTT. It specifies CAWSAPGHSDQPQHF.

CDR3 sequence reads: CASSYLGAGANVLTF. DNA for the CDR3: TGTGCCAGTAGCTATCTCGGGGCTGGGGCCAACGTCCTGACTTTC. This chain uses TRBV19 with TRBJ2-6; perhaps TRBD2 as D (5 bases). Germline V gene lookup returns CDR1 LNHDA and CDR2 SQIVND (reference sequence). Trimming took off 6 bases at V and 2 bases at J, with 11 bases between the two ends. The CDR3 runs 15 residues. Full variable domain (rest looked up from reference TRBV19 and TRBJ2-6): DGGITQSPKYLFRKEGQNVTLSCEQNLNHDAMYWYRQDPGQGLRLIYYSQIVNDFQKGDIAEGYSVSREKKESFPLTVTSAQKNPTAFYLCASSYLGAGANVLTFGAGSRLTVL.

The V and J genes are TRBV4-1 and TRBJ2-1; D ambiguous. The CDR3 spans 13 residues. From germline, CDR1 is MGHRA and CDR2 YSYEKL. V was cut by 3 bases and J by 5 bases, with 8 bases left in between. This CDR3 reads CASSHSVNNEQFF. The DNA of the CDR3 is TGCGCCAGCAGCCATTCTGTAAACAATGAGCAGTTCTTC.

The chain is built from TRBV29-1 and TRBJ2-2; D not resolved. V lost 6 bases to trimming and J lost 1 base, with 9 bases between them. Germline V gene sequence: CDR1 SQVTM, CDR2 ANQGSEA. This CDR3 comprises 13 residues. CDR3 loop: CSVTTGNTGELFF. Here the CDR3 DNA reads TGCAGCGTAACGACGGGGAACACCGGGGAGCTGTTTTTT.

The chain joins TRBV28 to TRBJ2-4; 10 positions agree with TRBD2. The CDR3 totals 20 residues. Trimming removed 4 bases from V and 0 bases from J; junction bases left unmatched: 15. The germline CDR1 and CDR2 sequences are MDHEN and SYDVKM. DNA for the CDR3: TGTGCCAGCAGTTCTCCATTGGCAGCGGGAGGGCCCGTAGCCAAAAACATTCAGTACTTC. This encodes CASSSPLAAGGPVAKNIQYF. The complete variable domain, with remaining parts taken from reference TRBV28 and TRBJ2-4, reads DVKVTQSSRYLVKRTGEKVFLECVQDMDHENMFWYRQDPGLGLRLIYFSYDVKMKEKGDIPEGYSVSREKKERFSLILESASTNQTSMYLCASSSPLAAGGPVAKNIQYFGAGTRLSVL.

The CDR3 sequence is CASSPFSGEGEKLFF. Here the CDR3 DNA reads TGCGCCAGCAGCCCATTCTCGGGGGAGGGCGAAAAACTGTTTTTT. This chain uses TRBV4-1 with TRBJ1-4; a weak D match, TRBD1 (5 bases). The CDR3 consists of 15 residues. The germline V and J ends were trimmed by 4 bases and 8 bases, with 17 bases remaining between them. Germline V gene data show CDR1 as MGHRA and CDR2 as YSYEKL.

This chain links TRBV7-8 with TRBJ2-3; 8 bases agree with TRBD2. Per the germline V gene, CDR1 is SGHVS and CDR2 is FQNEAQ. Trimming removed 5 bases from V and 3 bases from J; junction bases left unmatched: 16. This CDR3 has 18 amino acids. CDR3 nucleotide sequence: TGTGCCAGCAGCCGATTCTATTACCGTCGGGGGGGTACAGATACGCAGTATTTT. It translates to CASSRFYYRRGGTDTQYF.